The 6 T cell receptor beta chains below come from one sample, sequenced in a study of blood T cells in healthy people across ages (dated by TCRdb to the mid-2010s). The library was made by 5' RACE. The run used an Illumina HiSeq 2500. A second about 7 to 11 cycle PCR used a sample-barcoded 5' primer and a J-beta primer mix. Through fastp at Q25 and MiXCR, TCRdb rebuilt clones from the public reads, retaining in-frame beta chains. Each CDR3 protein gets just one entry, which takes the most common genes and DNA from the rows behind it. The sample table lists 760,000 or so distinct CDR3 sequences, around 25% of them with a count of one. 8% to 10% of the sample rests with the top ten. This sample was shared with a second study, whose subject was T cells of mothers and their children.

Sequencing input: blood. These receptor sequences come from a boy younger than 18 in good health.

This clonotype was seen a handful of times. The genes are TRBV28 and TRBJ2-4; possibly TRBD2 for D (6 bases). With 3 bases removed from V and 8 bases from J, the gap between germline ends came to 8 bases. Germline assignment: CDR1 MDHEN and CDR2 SYDVKM. The length of the CDR3 is 12 residues. CDR3 region: CASSFPGDIQYF. The CDR3 DNA reads as TGTGCCAGCAGTTTTCCGGGGGACATTCAGTACTTC.

The chain is built from TRBV5-1 and TRBJ2-2; no firm D call. Germline CDR1 is SGHRS and CDR2 is YFSETQ. V was clipped by 2 bases and J by 0 bases, with 11 bases between them. The CDR3 is 16 residues long. The CDR3 loop reads CASSFGGASNTGELFF. In DNA, the CDR3 is TGCGCCAGCAGCTTTGGTGGTGCATCGAACACCGGGGAGCTGTTTTTT.

This clonotype turned up a few times. The chain links TRBV15 to TRBJ2-1; D may be TRBD1 (6 bases). V lost 5 bases, J lost 3 bases, and 11 bases lay in between. Germline values: CDR1 LNHNV, CDR2 YYDKDF (reference sequence). The CDR3 is 14 residues long. The CDR3 DNA is TGTGCCACCAGCGGGGACATAAACTACAATGAGCAGTTCTTC. Encoded protein: CATSGDINYNEQFF.

The chain carries TRBV2 and TRBJ2-1; 10 bases are a match to TRBD2. The tail of the sequence fits TRBJ2-7 better, so the J call may be wrong. In germline, CDR1 is SNHLY, CDR2 FYNNEI. The CDR3 covers 14 residues. CDR3 in amino acids: CAIRGSGGPLEQYF. The CDR3 coding sequence is TGTGCCATCAGAGGTAGCGGGGGGCCACTCGAGCAGTACTTC.

The gene calls are TRBV28 and TRBJ2-5; 15 nucleotides match TRBD2. Germline V gives CDR1 MDHEN, CDR2 SYDVKM. The CDR3 is 16 residues long. V dropped 7 bases and J dropped 4; count of bases not matched to a gene: 7. The CDR3 nucleotides are TGTGCCAGCACCAGCTCGGGACTAGCGGGAGGAGAGACCCAGTACTTC. Translated, it gives CASTSSGLAGGETQYF.

This clonotype was seen a few times. CDR3: CASSFVGGLSNEQFF. In DNA, the CDR3 is TGTGCCAGCAGTTTTGTGGGCGGGCTCTCCAATGAGCAGTTCTTC. J is TRBJ2-1 and V is TRBV28, with a weak D call TRBD2 (5 bases). Germline V gene sequence: CDR1 MDHEN, CDR2 SYDVKM. The CDR3 spans 15 residues. The V end lost 3 bases, the J end lost 6 bases, and 15 bases lay between the germline ends.